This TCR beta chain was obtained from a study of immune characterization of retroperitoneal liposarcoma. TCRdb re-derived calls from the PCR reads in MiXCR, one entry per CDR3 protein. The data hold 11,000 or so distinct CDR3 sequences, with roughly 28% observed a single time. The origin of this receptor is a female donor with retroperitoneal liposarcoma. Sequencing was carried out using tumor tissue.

DNA for the CDR3: TGTGCCAGCAGTGAAGCGCGGACGGGGGCTAGCACAGATACGCAGTATTTT. Translation gives CASSEARTGASTDTQYF. This chain joins TRBV6-1 and TRBJ2-3; tentatively, D is TRBD1 or TRBD2 (6 bases each). V lost 0 bases and J lost 0, with 13 bases in between. CDR1 and CDR2 (germline): MNHNS, SASEGT. This CDR3 has 17 residues.